A single T cell receptor (beta chain) is shown here with its context. These data originate in a study of blood T cell repertoires in COVID-19. Study details: The study drew acute and convalescent COVID-19 samples from the United States, Italy and Spain. T cells, B-cell-depleted T cells, or PBMCs supplied cDNA or gDNA.

This CDR3 region has 17 residues. The authors' processing: Reference gene primers were amplified, and this amplification served to estimate nucleated cell counts. TCRdb's table, derived via immunoSEQ multiplex PCR, lists solely in-frame clones and lacks some. From that table come the V and J calls and clone size; the DNA was used to work out D and trimming. In the table there are around 93,000 clones, around nine tenths of which are singletons. The source material was peripheral blood. The gene calls are TRBV21-1 and TRBJ2-2; the DNA was not compared with TRBD1, the D call given in the table. TRBV21-1 is given as a pseudogene. This clonotype was obtained from a human donor in a cohort sampled during active COVID-19. The CDR3 nucleotides are TGTGCCAGCAGCCGCCGCCCCGGGACAGGGAAAGTCGGGGAGCTGTTTTTT. Its translation: CASSRRPGTGKVGELFF.